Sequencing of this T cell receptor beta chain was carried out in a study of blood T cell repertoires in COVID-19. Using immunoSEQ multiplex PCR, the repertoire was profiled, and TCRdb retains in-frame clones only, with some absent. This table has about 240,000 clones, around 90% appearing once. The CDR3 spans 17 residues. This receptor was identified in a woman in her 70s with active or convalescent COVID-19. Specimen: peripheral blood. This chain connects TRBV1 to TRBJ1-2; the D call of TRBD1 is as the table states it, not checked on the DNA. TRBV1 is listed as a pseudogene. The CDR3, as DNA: TGCACCAGCAGCCAAGATGCTGACAGGGCAGTAGACTATGGCTACACCTTC. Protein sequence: CTSSQDADRAVDYGYTF.